The present T cell receptor beta chain was sequenced within a study of shared clonotypes between healthy human individuals. Background on the study: The study used three CD4 naive, three CD4 memory, two CD8 naive and one CD8 memory plate per donor.

Repertoires were generated with immunoSEQ multiplex PCR, while TCRdb's copy carries only in-frame clones and drops some. Altogether about 380,000 clones are present, just over 95% being singletons, with the ten largest covering around 0.32%. Comment on this clone: Its target is not known.

Combination of CD45RO+ cells with CCR7-negative CD45RA+ TemRA cells was used for CD8 memory. The germline CDR1 and CDR2 sequences are SGHRS and YFSETQ. The trim removed 2 bases at V and 2 bases at J, leaving 8 bases unmatched. The CDR3 is made up of 17 amino acids. Whole-study findings and limits: Inspection by rarefaction showed sorted-subset sequencing to be incomplete despite large depth.

The sample comprised memory CD8+ T cells sorted from blood. Subset described: CD45RO+ cells pooled with CCR7-negative TemRA cells. This chain joins TRBV5-1 and TRBJ2-1; 9 bases are a match to TRBD2. This clonotype originated in a man aged 25-45 years in good health. The CDR3 protein is CASSLGSGRGTYNEQFF. CDR3 nucleotide sequence: TGCGCCAGCAGCTTAGGTAGCGGGAGAGGGACCTACAATGAGCAGTTCTTC.